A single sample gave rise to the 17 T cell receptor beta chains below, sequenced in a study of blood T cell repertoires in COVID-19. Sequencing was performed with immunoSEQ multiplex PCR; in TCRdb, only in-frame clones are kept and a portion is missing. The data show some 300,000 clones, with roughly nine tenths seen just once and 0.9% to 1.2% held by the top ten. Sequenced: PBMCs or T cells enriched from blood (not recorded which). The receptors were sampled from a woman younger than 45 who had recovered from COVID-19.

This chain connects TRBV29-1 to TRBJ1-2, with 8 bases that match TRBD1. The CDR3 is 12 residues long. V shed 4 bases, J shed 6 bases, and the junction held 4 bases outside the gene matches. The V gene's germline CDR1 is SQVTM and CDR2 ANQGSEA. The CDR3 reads CSVAQGENGYTF. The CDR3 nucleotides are TGCAGCGTTGCACAGGGGGAAAATGGCTACACCTTC.

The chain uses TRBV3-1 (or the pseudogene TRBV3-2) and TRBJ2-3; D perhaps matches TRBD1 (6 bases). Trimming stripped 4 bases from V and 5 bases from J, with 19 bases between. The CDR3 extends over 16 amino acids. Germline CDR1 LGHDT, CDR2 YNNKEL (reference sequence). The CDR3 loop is CASSLRSGVLGDTQYF. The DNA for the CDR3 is TGTGCCAGCAGCCTTAGATCAGGGGTTTTGGGAGATACGCAGTATTTT.

The CDR3, as DNA: TGCGCCAGCAGTGAGTCCGGCCGGGGGAACTATGGCTACACCTTC. It is translated as CASSESGRGNYGYTF. The rearrangement links TRBV10-2 to TRBJ1-2; possible D gene TRBD1, 5 bases. Trimming stripped 0 bases from V and 2 bases from J, with 10 bases between. The germline gives CDR1 WSHSY, CDR2 SAAADI. This CDR3 region has 15 residues.

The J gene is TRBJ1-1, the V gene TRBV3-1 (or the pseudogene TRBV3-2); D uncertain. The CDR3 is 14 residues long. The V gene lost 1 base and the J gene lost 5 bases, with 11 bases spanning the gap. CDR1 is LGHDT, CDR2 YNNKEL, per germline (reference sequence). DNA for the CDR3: TGTGCCAGCAGCCAAGCGCAGGCGCGAACTGAAGCTTTCTTT. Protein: CASSQAQARTEAFF.

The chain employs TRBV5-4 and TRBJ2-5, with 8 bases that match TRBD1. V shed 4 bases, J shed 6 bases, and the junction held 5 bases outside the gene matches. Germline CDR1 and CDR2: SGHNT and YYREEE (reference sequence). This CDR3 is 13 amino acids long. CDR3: CASSQGQGKTQYF. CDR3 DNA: TGTGCCAGCAGCCAAGGACAGGGAAAGACCCAGTACTTC.

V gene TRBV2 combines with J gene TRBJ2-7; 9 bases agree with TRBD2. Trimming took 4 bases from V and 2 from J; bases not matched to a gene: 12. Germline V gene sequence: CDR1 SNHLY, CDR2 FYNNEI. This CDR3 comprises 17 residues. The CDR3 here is CASSVGGAGGYAYEQYF. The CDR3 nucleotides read TGTGCCAGCAGTGTAGGCGGAGCGGGGGGTTACGCCTACGAGCAGTACTTC.

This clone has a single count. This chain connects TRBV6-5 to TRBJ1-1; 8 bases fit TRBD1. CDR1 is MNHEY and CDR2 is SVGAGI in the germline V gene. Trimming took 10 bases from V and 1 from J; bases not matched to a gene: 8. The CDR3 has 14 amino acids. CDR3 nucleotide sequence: TGTGCCACCGCCAGGGGGCTTCAGAACACTGAAGCTTTCTTT. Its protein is CATARGLQNTEAFF.

The CDR3 is CASSPDRSSGGGNTQYF. CDR3 bases: TGTGCCAGCTCACCAGACCGTTCGAGCGGGGGAGGTAATACGCAGTATTTT. V is TRBV18 and J is TRBJ2-3; 8 bases match TRBD2. This CDR3 comprises 17 residues. The germline CDR1 and CDR2 sequences are KGHSH and LQKENI. J lost 7 bases, V lost 2 bases, and 14 bases had no gene match.

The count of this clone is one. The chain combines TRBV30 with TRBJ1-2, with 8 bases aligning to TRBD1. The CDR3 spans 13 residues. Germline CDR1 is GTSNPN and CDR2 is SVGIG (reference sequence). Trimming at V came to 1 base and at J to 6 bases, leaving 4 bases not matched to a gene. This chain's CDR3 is CAWSETGVHGYTF. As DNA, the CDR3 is TGTGCCTGGAGTGAGACAGGGGTTCATGGCTACACCTTC.

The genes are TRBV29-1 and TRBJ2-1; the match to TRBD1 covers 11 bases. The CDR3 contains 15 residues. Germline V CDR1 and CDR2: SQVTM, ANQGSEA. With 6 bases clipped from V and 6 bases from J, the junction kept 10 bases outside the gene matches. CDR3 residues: CSVRRTGGSINEQFF. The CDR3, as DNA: TGCAGCGTCAGAAGGACAGGGGGCTCAATCAATGAGCAGTTCTTC.

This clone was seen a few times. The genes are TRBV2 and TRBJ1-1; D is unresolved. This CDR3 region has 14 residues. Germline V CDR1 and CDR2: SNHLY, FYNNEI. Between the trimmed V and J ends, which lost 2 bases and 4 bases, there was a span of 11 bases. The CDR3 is CASSERTAGTEAFF. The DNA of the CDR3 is TGTGCCAGCAGTGAAAGGACGGCGGGCACTGAAGCTTTCTTT. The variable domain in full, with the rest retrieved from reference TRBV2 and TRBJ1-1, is EPEVTQTPSHQVTQMGQEVILRCVPISNHLYFYWYRQILGQKVEFLVSFYNNEISEKSEIFDDQFSVERPDGSNFTLKIRSTKLEDSAMYFCASSERTAGTEAFFGQGTRLTVV.

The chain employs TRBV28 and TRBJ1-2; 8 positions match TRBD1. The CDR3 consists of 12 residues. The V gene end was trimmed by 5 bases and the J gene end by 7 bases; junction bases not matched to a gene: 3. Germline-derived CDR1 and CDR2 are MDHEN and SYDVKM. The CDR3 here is CASSVTGGGYTF. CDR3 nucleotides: TGTGCCAGCAGTGTTACAGGGGGTGGCTACACCTTC.

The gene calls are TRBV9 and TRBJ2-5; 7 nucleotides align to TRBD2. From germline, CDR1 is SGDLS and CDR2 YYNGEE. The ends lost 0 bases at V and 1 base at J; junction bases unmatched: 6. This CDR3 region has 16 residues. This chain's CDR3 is CASSVAASGSQETQYF. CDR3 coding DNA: TGTGCCAGCAGCGTAGCCGCTAGCGGCTCCCAAGAGACCCAGTACTTC.

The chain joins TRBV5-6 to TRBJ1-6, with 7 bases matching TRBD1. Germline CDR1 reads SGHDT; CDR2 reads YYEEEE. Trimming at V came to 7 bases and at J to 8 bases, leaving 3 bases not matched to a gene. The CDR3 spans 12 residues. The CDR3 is CASGRGHSPLHF. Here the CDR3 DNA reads TGTGCCAGCGGAAGGGGGCATTCACCCCTCCACTTT.

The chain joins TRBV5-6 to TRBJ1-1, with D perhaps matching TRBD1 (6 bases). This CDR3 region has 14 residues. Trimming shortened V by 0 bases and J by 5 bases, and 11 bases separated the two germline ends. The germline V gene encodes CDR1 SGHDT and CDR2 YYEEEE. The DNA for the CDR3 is TGTGCCAGCAGCTTGGTAGTGGGGGCGACTGAAGCTTTCTTT. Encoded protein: CASSLVVGATEAFF.

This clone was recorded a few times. The CDR3, as DNA: TGTGCCAGCAGCGAGAGGGGGACCGGCACAGATACGCAGTATTTT. Translated: CASSERGTGTDTQYF. The V and J genes are TRBV9 and TRBJ2-3; possible D gene TRBD1, 6 bases. CDR1 and CDR2 from the germline V gene are SGDLS and YYNGEE. The ends were cut back, 3 bases at V and 1 base at J, with 12 bases in the middle. There are 15 residues in the CDR3.

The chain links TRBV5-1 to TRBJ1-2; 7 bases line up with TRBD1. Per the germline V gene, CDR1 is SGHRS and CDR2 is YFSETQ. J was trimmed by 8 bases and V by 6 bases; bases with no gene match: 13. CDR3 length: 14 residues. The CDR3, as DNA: TGCGCCAGCAATCGGGACAAGGGGGCCGTCGGCTACACCTTC. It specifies CASNRDKGAVGYTF.